Listed below are T cell receptor beta chains from one sample, sequenced in a study of blood T cell repertoires in COVID-19. Clones were read by immunoSEQ multiplex PCR, and TCRdb kept only the in-frame ones, dropping some. This table holds some 48,000 clones, about nine tenths found once. Material: peripheral blood. These receptors were collected from a man aged 70 or older with acute or convalescent COVID-19. CDR3s include the opening cysteine and the closing phenylalanine or tryptophan. D genes are given only for firm matches. Size tells how often a clone was seen (once, few, many) or the class of an expanded clone, and some rows leave it out.

DNA,CDR3,V,D,size,J
TGTGCCAGCAGCCCCTACCAGGGGGCGTACAATGAGCAGTTCTTC,CASSPYQGAYNEQFF,TRBV9,TRBD1,-,TRBJ2-1
TGTGCCAGCAGGCTACTGGACGGGATCTATGGCTACACCTTC,CASRLLDGIYGYTF,TRBV5-4,-,-,TRBJ1-2
TGTGCCAGCTATCCCACAGGGGGCGGTAACCAAGAGACCCAGTACTTC,CASYPTGGGNQETQYF,TRBV27,TRBD1,-,TRBJ2-5
TGTGCCAGCAGCCAGGGACAGGGCGGAAACACCATATATTTT,CASSQGQGGNTIYF,TRBV3-1/TRBV3-2,TRBD1,few,TRBJ1-3
TGCGCCAGCAGAGATCAGGGGGCAACTAATGAAAAACTGTTTTTT,CASRDQGATNEKLFF,TRBV5-1,TRBD1,-,TRBJ1-4
TGTGCCAGCACCAAAACAGGGGCCCTAATCAATGAGCAGTTCTTC,CASTKTGALINEQFF,TRBV9,TRBD1,-,TRBJ2-1
TGCGCCAGCAGCCAAGATGCACAGGTCTTTGGGAATGAGCAGTTCTTC,CASSQDAQVFGNEQFF,TRBV4-3,-,-,TRBJ2-1
TGTGCCAGTAGTATAGGGGGCACAAGAGATACGCAGTATTTT,CASSIGGTRDTQYF,TRBV19,-,-,TRBJ2-3
TGTGCCAGCACCCATGATGGGAGGGCGAGTGAAAAACTGTTTTTT,CASTHDGRASEKLFF,TRBV5-5,-,-,TRBJ1-4
TGCGCCAGCAGCCAAGGGCAGGGGGGTACTAATGAAAAACTGTTTTTT,CASSQGQGGTNEKLFF,TRBV4-1,TRBD1,-,TRBJ1-4
TGTGCCATCAGTGAGTCCCCACCGACAGGCGCACCCTACAATGAGCAGTTCTTC,CAISESPPTGAPYNEQFF,TRBV10-3,-,-,TRBJ2-1
TGTGCCTGGAGGCCGACAGGGAACTATGGCTACACCTTC,CAWRPTGNYGYTF,TRBV30,TRBD1,-,TRBJ1-2
TGTGCCAGCAGCCCCGGGGGAGGGGCTACCGGGGAGCTGTTTTTT,CASSPGGGATGELFF,TRBV3-1/TRBV3-2,TRBD2,-,TRBJ2-2
TGTGCCAGCAGCAAGGGAGAAGAGACCCAGTACTTC,CASSKGEETQYF,TRBV21-1,-,-,TRBJ2-5
TGTGCCAGCTCATTTTATAATCCGGGCACCGGGGAGCTGTTTTTT,CASSFYNPGTGELFF,TRBV18,-,few,TRBJ2-2
TGTGCCAGCAGCTACCGGCGGTCCTACGAGCAGTACTTC,CASSYRRSYEQYF,TRBV11-2,-,once,TRBJ2-7
TGTGCCAGCAGTTTCTTGAAGGGGAATAGTGAAAAACTGTTTTTT,CASSFLKGNSEKLFF,TRBV28,-,-,TRBJ1-4
TGCGCCAGCAGCCCCGGACATGGGCAAGAGACCCAGTACTTC,CASSPGHGQETQYF,TRBV5-1,-,-,TRBJ2-5
TGTGCCACTATGGACAGTTTTAGGAATCAGCCCCAGCATTTT,CATMDSFRNQPQHF,TRBV19,-,-,TRBJ1-5
TGTGCCACCAGTGACTCGACTAGCGGGGGGTACACAGATACGCAGTATTTT,CATSDSTSGGYTDTQYF,TRBV24-1,TRBD2,-,TRBJ2-3
TGTGCCAGCAGCGTTGGAGGGGGCAGGGGCTACACCTTC,CASSVGGGRGYTF,TRBV9,TRBD1,-,TRBJ1-2
TGTGCCAGCAGCCCTTACGGGGCAAGCGGGGGATTTTCCTACAATGAGCAGTTCTTC,CASSPYGASGGFSYNEQFF,TRBV3-1/TRBV3-2,TRBD2,-,TRBJ2-1
TGCGCCAGCAGCTTGGCAGGAAGGAACACTGAAGCTTTCTTT,CASSLAGRNTEAFF,TRBV5-1,-,-,TRBJ1-1
TGTGCCAGCAGCCAAGCCAGACTAGCGGGGGTTAACAATGAGCAGTTCTTC,CASSQARLAGVNNEQFF,TRBV4-2,TRBD2,-,TRBJ2-1
TGTGCCAGCAGTGCCCCAGGGGTGGCAGGGGCGGCGGGCTACACCTTC,CASSAPGVAGAAGYTF,TRBV25-1,-,-,TRBJ1-2
TGTGCCACCAGCAGAGATACTAGCGGGGGTCCGAGCACAGATACGCAGTATTTT,CATSRDTSGGPSTDTQYF,TRBV15,TRBD2,-,TRBJ2-3
TGTGCCAGCTCACCACTGGGGACAGGTGAAAACACCATATATTTT,CASSPLGTGENTIYF,TRBV18,TRBD1,-,TRBJ1-3
TGTGCCAGCAGCTTATCTCTTCCGCACCAAGGGGGGACAGGGCGGCTTGCCTTC,CASSLSLPHQGGTGRLAF,TRBV11-2,TRBD1,-,TRBJ1-2
TGTGCCAGCACCCCACTCCCTATGCGGGGGGGCCCCGGGGAGCTGTTTTTT,CASTPLPMRGGPGELFF,TRBV11-2,TRBD2,-,TRBJ2-2
TGTGCCACCAGCAGACCTGGGACAGGGAAGGAGGCTGAAGCTTTCTTT,CATSRPGTGKEAEAFF,TRBV15,TRBD1,-,TRBJ1-1
TGTGCCAGCACCCCCGGGGGGGGAAAGATCGGGGAGCTGTTTTTT,CASTPGGGKIGELFF,TRBV6-2/TRBV6-3,TRBD2,-,TRBJ2-2
TGTGCCAGCAGTTACACGGGACAGGGGGCCGGCTACACCTTC,CASSYTGQGAGYTF,TRBV6-5,TRBD1,-,TRBJ1-2
TGTGCCAGCAGCTTACTCCAGGGTCAGCCCCAGCATTTT,CASSLLQGQPQHF,TRBV7-2,-,-,TRBJ1-5
TGTGCCAGCAGTTACACACTAGCGGGAGCTACAGATACGCAGTATTTT,CASSYTLAGATDTQYF,TRBV6-5,TRBD2,-,TRBJ2-3
TGTGCCAGCAGCTCACAGGGGAACTATGGCTACACCTTC,CASSSQGNYGYTF,TRBV5-6,TRBD1,once,TRBJ1-2
TGTGCCAGCAGCCCTGGGGCAGATTTTGAAGCTTTCTTT,CASSPGADFEAFF,TRBV7-3,-,-,TRBJ1-1
TGTGCCAGCAGCCAAGCGGGGGTGGACGAGCAGTACTTC,CASSQAGVDEQYF,TRBV3-1/TRBV3-2,-,-,TRBJ2-7
TGTGCCATCAGTGATACAGGGAAGTTTGGAAACACCATATATTTT,CAISDTGKFGNTIYF,TRBV10-3,-,-,TRBJ1-3
TGTGCCTGGAGACGACAGAACAATGAGCAGTTCTTC,CAWRRQNNEQFF,TRBV30,-,once,TRBJ2-1
TGTGCCAGCAGTTACGTCGGGGGGGCCCGGGATACGCAGTATTTT,CASSYVGGARDTQYF,TRBV6-2/TRBV6-3,TRBD2,-,TRBJ2-3
TGCGCCAGCAGCTTGACAGGGCATCAGCCCCAGCATTTT,CASSLTGHQPQHF,TRBV5-1,-,-,TRBJ1-5
TGTGCCACCAGCGGGGACAGGGGACCGAATACGCAGTATTTT,CATSGDRGPNTQYF,TRBV15,TRBD1,-,TRBJ2-3
TGTGCCAGCAGCCCCCTCCGGACAGCATATGGCTACACCTTC,CASSPLRTAYGYTF,TRBV11-2,-,-,TRBJ1-2
TGTGCCAGCAGCTTTGGCGGGGGGGCTTACGAGCAGTACTTC,CASSFGGGAYEQYF,TRBV5-6,TRBD2,-,TRBJ2-7
TGTGCCAGCAGCTCCCTCCGGGACAGGGGGTGGTACTTC,CASSSLRDRGWYF,TRBV5-4,TRBD1,-,TRBJ2-7
TGTGCCAGTAGTAACCGACAGGGGGATGGCTACACCTTC,CASSNRQGDGYTF,TRBV19,TRBD1,-,TRBJ1-2
TGTGCCAGCAATGGGGCGCTGGGCCATAATTCACCCCTCCACTTT,CASNGALGHNSPLHF,TRBV2,-,-,TRBJ1-6
TGTGCCAGCAGCAGGGGACAGAGAACAAACTATGGCTACACCTTC,CASSRGQRTNYGYTF,TRBV11-2,TRBD1,-,TRBJ1-2
TGTGCCAGCAGCTTATTCGAGACAGGCAATGAAAAACTGTTTTTT,CASSLFETGNEKLFF,TRBV7-9,-,-,TRBJ1-4
TGTGCCAGCAGTTACGAGGCGGGTATAGGGAATGAGCAGTTCTTC,CASSYEAGIGNEQFF,TRBV6-2/TRBV6-3,-,-,TRBJ2-1